This section outlines one T cell receptor beta chain sequence together with its context. The record originates from a study of control samples from healthy donors and cancer patients. The assay was immunoSEQ multiplex PCR, and TCRdb's table has in-frame clones only and misses some. Of approximately 100,000 clones listed, 80% to 90% are singletons. This CDR3 contains 12 residues. The V gene end was trimmed by 6 bases and the J gene end by 4 bases; junction bases not matched to a gene: 2. The sample was blood. The clonotype originates from a man aged 25 to 40 in good health. The chain has TRBV12-3 or TRBV12-4 and TRBJ1-2, with TRBD1 identical over 7 bases. The CDR3 loop is CASSRQGYGYTF. Here the CDR3 DNA reads TGTGCCAGCAGCCGACAGGGCTATGGCTACACCTTC.